One and the same sample provided the 10 T cell receptor beta chains below, sequenced in a study of response to subunit inactivated influenza vaccine. TCRdb fed the RT-PCR reads into MiXCR, producing one record per CDR3 protein. The sample carries over 800,000 distinct CDR3 sequences, around 21% recorded once. Sequences were derived from PBMCs from blood, sampled 4 to 6 days after vaccination. The receptor set was obtained from a man aged 50 to 59 who received an inactivated influenza vaccine.

The chain employs TRBV5-1 and TRBJ2-1; 9 bases are shared with TRBD2. The CDR3 contains 14 residues. Germline values: CDR1 SGHRS, CDR2 YFSETQ. V trimming: 1 base; J trimming: 9 bases; junction bases outside the gene matches: 5. The CDR3 nucleotides read TGCGCCAGCAGCTTGCCGCGGGAGGGTGCTGAGCAGTTCTTC. Encoded protein: CASSLPREGAEQFF.

V is TRBV6-1 and J is TRBJ2-1, with D possibly matching TRBD2 (6 bases). The CDR3 covers 14 residues. The germline gives CDR1 MNHNS, CDR2 SASEGT. V lost 5 bases and J 1 base, leaving 9 bases between the germline ends. CDR3 sequence: CASSLALSYNEQFF. The CDR3 bases are TGTGCCAGCAGTCTAGCGCTATCCTACAATGAGCAGTTCTTC.

This clonotype came up a few times. This chain uses TRBV4-3 with TRBJ2-3, with D tentatively TRBD2 (5 bases). The CDR3 consists of 16 residues. The germline V gene encodes CDR1 LGHNA and CDR2 YSLEER. With 4 bases removed from V and 6 bases from J, the gap between germline ends came to 20 bases. CDR3: CASSRDEGLLVDTQYF. CDR3 bases: TGCGCCAGCAGCCGAGACGAGGGTTTGCTTGTGGATACGCAGTATTTT.

The rearrangement joins TRBV3-1 to TRBJ2-1; 8 bases line up with TRBD1. Trimming at V came to 11 bases and at J to 6 bases, leaving 24 bases not matched to a gene. Germline V CDR1 and CDR2: LGHDT, YNNKEL (reference sequence). This CDR3 has 18 amino acids. Here the CDR3 reads CACTQDRFGRGLGNEQFF. The CDR3 nucleotides read TGTGCCTGCACCCAAGATCGGTTTGGCAGGGGGCTTGGCAATGAGCAGTTCTTC.

This chain links TRBV4-3 with TRBJ2-2; unclear D gene. The germline V and J ends were trimmed by 1 base and 3 bases, with 6 bases remaining between them. The CDR3 sequence is 14 residues long. Germline V lookup: CDR1 LGHNA, CDR2 YSLEER. Written as DNA, the CDR3 is TGCGCCAGCAGCCAAGGTTCTCACACCGGGGAGCTGTTTTTT. This sequence encodes CASSQGSHTGELFF.

The chain joins TRBV9 to TRBJ2-2; TRBD1 matches 9 bases. Losses at the gene ends were 3 bases for V and 4 bases for J; bases not matched to a gene: 7. Germline V gene lookup returns CDR1 SGDLS and CDR2 YYNGEE. CDR3 length equals 16 residues. CDR3 protein: CASSEKGTGITGELFF. As DNA, the CDR3 is TGTGCCAGCAGCGAAAAGGGGACAGGGATCACCGGGGAGCTGTTTTTT.

The gene calls are TRBV5-5 and TRBJ2-1, with 9 bases aligning to TRBD1. CDR3 length: 15 residues. From germline, CDR1 is SGHKS and CDR2 YYEKEE (reference sequence). V lost 1 base, J lost 9 bases, and 8 bases stayed unmatched. Here the CDR3 reads CASSLLDRGFAEQFF. In DNA, the CDR3 is TGTGCCAGCAGCTTGCTGGACAGGGGTTTCGCTGAGCAGTTCTTC.

The table lists this clonotype with a few counts. V is TRBV7-2 and J is TRBJ2-1; 7 bases map to TRBD2. CDR1 and CDR2 from the germline V gene are SGHTA and FQGNSA. The CDR3 has 15 residues. The V and J ends lost 2 bases and 8 bases, in that order; junction bases with no gene match: 9. CDR3 DNA: TGTGCCAGCAGCTTACAGGCGGGAGCTTCGTATGAGCAGTTCTTC. This gives the protein CASSLQAGASYEQFF.

This clonotype was picked up a small number of times. V is TRBV12-3 or TRBV12-4 and J is TRBJ2-5, with TRBD2 matching 12 bases. V lost 5 bases to trimming and J lost 2 bases; unmatched junction nucleotides: 6. The CDR3 has 16 residues. CDR3 DNA: TGTGCCAGCAGTCCGCTACTAGCGGGGGGACAAGAGACCCAGTACTTC. It specifies CASSPLLAGGQETQYF.

The chain combines TRBV7-2 with TRBJ2-6; D call uncertain. Trimming left V 1 base short and J 0 bases short, with 7 bases between. The CDR3 covers 16 residues. Germline CDR1 reads SGHTA; CDR2 reads FQGNSA. The CDR3 nucleotides are TGTGCCAGCAGCTTAGGCCAGCCCTCTGGGGCCAACGTCCTGACTTTC. This gives the protein CASSLGQPSGANVLTF.